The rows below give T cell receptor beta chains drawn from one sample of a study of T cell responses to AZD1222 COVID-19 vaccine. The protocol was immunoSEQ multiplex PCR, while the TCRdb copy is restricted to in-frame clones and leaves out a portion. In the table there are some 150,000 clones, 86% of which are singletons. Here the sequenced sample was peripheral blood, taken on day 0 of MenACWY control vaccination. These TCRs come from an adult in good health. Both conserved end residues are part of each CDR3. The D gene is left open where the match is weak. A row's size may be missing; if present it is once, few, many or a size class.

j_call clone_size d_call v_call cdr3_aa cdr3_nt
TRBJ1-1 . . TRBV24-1 CATSGSGSWGGTEAFF TGTGCCACCAGTGGTTCAGGGTCGTGGGGAGGCACTGAAGCTTTCTTT
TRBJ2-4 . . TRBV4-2 CASSQARGSLMTKNIQYF TGTGCCAGCAGCCAAGCCCGAGGGAGCTTAATGACCAAAAACATTCAGTACTTC
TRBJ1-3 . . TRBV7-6 CASSLAQGTFGNTIYF TGTGCCAGCAGCTTAGCCCAGGGGACTTTCGGAAACACCATATATTTT
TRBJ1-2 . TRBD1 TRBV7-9 CASSQTGVGGYTF TGTGCCAGCAGCCAGACAGGGGTTGGTGGCTACACCTTC
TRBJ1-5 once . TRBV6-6 CASRVGDNQPQHF TGTGCCAGCAGAGTAGGAGACAATCAGCCCCAGCATTTT
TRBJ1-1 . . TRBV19 CASTLRTVNTEAFF TGTGCCAGTACGTTACGGACAGTTAACACTGAAGCTTTCTTT
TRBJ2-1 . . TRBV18 CASSPSAYNEQFF TGTGCCAGCTCACCGTCGGCCTACAATGAGCAGTTCTTC
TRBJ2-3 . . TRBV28 CASSVWGQDTDTQYF TGTGCCAGCAGCGTATGGGGCCAGGACACAGATACGCAGTATTTT
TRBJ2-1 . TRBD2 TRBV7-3 CASSLTTGLASNEQFF TGTGCCAGCAGCTTAACCACGGGACTAGCGAGCAATGAGCAGTTCTTC
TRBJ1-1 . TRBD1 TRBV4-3 CASSQRTGGDSANTEAFF TGCGCCAGCAGCCAACGGACAGGGGGCGATTCGGCGAACACTGAAGCTTTCTTT
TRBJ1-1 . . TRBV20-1 CSARDRPEAFF TGCAGTGCCAGGGACCGCCCCGAAGCTTTCTTT
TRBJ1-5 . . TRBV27 CASSRSRGQPQHF TGTGCCAGCAGCCGAAGTAGGGGTCAGCCCCAGCATTTT
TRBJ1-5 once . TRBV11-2 CASSSGQGGYQPQHF TGTGCCAGCAGCTCCGGGCAGGGCGGCTATCAGCCCCAGCATTTT
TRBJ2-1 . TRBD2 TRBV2 CASAGSGDLNNEQFF TGTGCCAGCGCAGGAAGCGGGGACCTCAACAATGAGCAGTTCTTC
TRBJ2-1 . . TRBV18 CASSPPGLRSYNEQFF TGTGCCAGCTCACCGCCGGGACTTCGCTCCTACAATGAGCAGTTCTTC
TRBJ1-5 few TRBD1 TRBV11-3 CASSPGQGTNQPQHF TGTGCCAGCAGCCCAGGACAGGGGACCAATCAGCCCCAGCATTTT
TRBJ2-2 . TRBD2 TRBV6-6 CASSNSGSGTGELFF TGTGCCAGCAGCAATAGCGGGAGTGGCACCGGGGAGCTGTTTTTT
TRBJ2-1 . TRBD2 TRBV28 CASSFGGSSYNEQFF TGTGCCAGCAGTTTCGGCGGGAGCTCCTACAATGAGCAGTTCTTC
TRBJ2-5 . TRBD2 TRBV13 CASSLYSSGAQETQYF TGTGCCAGCAGCTTATATTCTAGCGGGGCTCAAGAGACCCAGTACTTC
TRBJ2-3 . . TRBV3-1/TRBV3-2 CASSQTRDTQYF TGTGCCAGCAGCCAAACCAGGGATACGCAGTATTTT
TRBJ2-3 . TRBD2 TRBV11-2 CASSSGLAGGGTDTQYF TGTGCCAGCAGCTCGGGACTAGCGGGAGGGGGGACAGATACGCAGTATTTT
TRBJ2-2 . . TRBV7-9 CASRYRRADTGELFF TGTGCCAGCAGATACCGGAGGGCGGACACCGGGGAGCTGTTTTTT
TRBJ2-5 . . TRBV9 CASSVGAGGFQETQYF TGTGCCAGCAGCGTAGGGGCAGGAGGGTTTCAAGAGACCCAGTACTTC
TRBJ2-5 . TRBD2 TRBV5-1 CASSFASGYQETQYF TGCGCCAGCAGCTTTGCTAGCGGGTACCAAGAGACCCAGTACTTC
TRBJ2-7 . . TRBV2 CASGTNRLYEQYF TGTGCCAGCGGGACAAACCGGCTCTACGAGCAGTACTTC
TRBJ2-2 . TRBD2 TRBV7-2 CASSPGGPGTGELFF TGTGCCAGCAGCCCGGGGGGGCCAGGGACCGGGGAGCTGTTTTTT
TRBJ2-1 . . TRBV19 CASRQEAFGGEQFF TGTGCCAGTAGACAGGAGGCGTTTGGTGGTGAGCAGTTCTTC
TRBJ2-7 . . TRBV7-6 CASSLGVFYEQYF TGTGCCAGCAGCCTAGGGGTTTTCTACGAGCAGTACTTC
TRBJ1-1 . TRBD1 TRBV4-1 CASRKQGANTEAFF TGCGCCAGCAGGAAACAGGGGGCAAACACTGAAGCTTTCTTT
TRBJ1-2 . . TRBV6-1 CASSEWGREGGYTF TGTGCCAGCAGTGAATGGGGCAGGGAAGGCGGCTACACCTTC
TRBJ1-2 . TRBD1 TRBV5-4 CASSLDGTGYGYTF TGTGCCAGCAGCTTAGACGGGACAGGGTATGGCTACACCTTC
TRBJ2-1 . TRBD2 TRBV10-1 CASNLGTSSGEQFF TGCGCCAGCAACCTTGGGACTAGCTCGGGTGAGCAGTTCTTC
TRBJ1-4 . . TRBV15 CATREGWTNEKLFF TGTGCCACCAGGGAGGGGTGGACTAATGAAAAACTGTTTTTT
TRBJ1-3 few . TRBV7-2 CASSPEVSSGNTIYF TGTGCCAGCAGCCCAGAGGTGAGCTCTGGAAACACCATATATTTT
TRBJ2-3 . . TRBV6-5 CASSAPTRGTDTQYF TGTGCCAGCAGCGCGCCCACAAGGGGCACAGATACGCAGTATTTT
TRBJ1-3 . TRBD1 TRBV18 CASSPRGQGRSGNTIYF TGTGCCAGCTCACCTAGAGGACAGGGGCGCTCTGGAAACACCATATATTTT
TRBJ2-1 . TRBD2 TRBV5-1 CASSSVPLLAGGDNEQFF TGCGCCAGCAGCTCTGTGCCTCTCCTAGCGGGGGGGGACAATGAGCAGTTCTTC
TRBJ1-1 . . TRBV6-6 CASRPQGEAFF TGTGCCAGCAGACCCCAGGGTGAAGCTTTCTTT
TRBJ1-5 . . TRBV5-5 CASSPVPGRGQPQHF TGTGCCAGCAGCCCGGTCCCGGGGAGGGGTCAGCCCCAGCATTTT
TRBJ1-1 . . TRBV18 CASSQSGFGAGTEAFF TGTGCCAGCTCTCAATCAGGGTTTGGCGCGGGCACTGAAGCTTTCTTT
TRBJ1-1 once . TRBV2 CASSDRGSGTEAFF TGTGCCAGCAGTGACAGGGGTTCGGGCACTGAAGCTTTCTTT
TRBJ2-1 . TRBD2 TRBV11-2 CASSLGTSGRRGWNEQFF TGTGCCAGCAGCTTAGGGACTAGCGGGAGACGCGGGTGGAATGAGCAGTTCTTC
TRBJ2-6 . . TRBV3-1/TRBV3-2 CASSLWGPGGANVLTF TGTGCCAGCAGCCTCTGGGGGCCAGGAGGGGCCAACGTCCTGACTTTC
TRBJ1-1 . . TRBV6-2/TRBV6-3 CASSSGENTEAFF TGTGCCAGCAGTTCCGGGGAGAACACTGAAGCTTTCTTT
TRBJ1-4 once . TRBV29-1 CSHHSDRDEKLFF TGCAGCCACCACTCGGACCGAGATGAAAAACTGTTTTTT
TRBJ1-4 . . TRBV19 CASSIRNGEKLFF TGTGCCAGTAGTATACGGAATGGAGAAAAACTGTTTTTT
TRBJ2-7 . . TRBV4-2 CASSQVRGLSTYEQYF TGTGCCAGCAGCCAAGTCAGGGGACTGTCTACCTACGAGCAGTACTTC
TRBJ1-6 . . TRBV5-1 CASSLGNILNSPLHF TGCGCCAGCAGCCTGGGGAACATCCTCAATTCACCCCTCCACTTT
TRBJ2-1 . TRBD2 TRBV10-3 CATRTPRGGSYNEQFF TGTGCCACCCGAACCCCTCGCGGGGGCTCCTACAATGAGCAGTTCTTC
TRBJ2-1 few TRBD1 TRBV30 CAWSFQGAGDEQFF TGTGCCTGGAGTTTTCAGGGGGCGGGCGATGAGCAGTTCTTC
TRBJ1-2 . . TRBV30 CAWSIVGSGYGYTF TGTGCCTGGAGCATAGTGGGTTCGGGCTATGGCTACACCTTC
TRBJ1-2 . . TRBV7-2 CASSLDVQAYGYTF TGTGCCAGCAGCTTAGACGTCCAGGCCTATGGCTACACCTTC
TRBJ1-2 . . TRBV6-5 CASSPGNYGYTF TGTGCCAGCAGTCCCGGGAACTATGGCTACACCTTC
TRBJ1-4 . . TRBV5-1 CASSLESSSTNEKLFF TGCGCCAGCAGCCTCGAGAGCAGTTCAACTAATGAAAAACTGTTTTTT